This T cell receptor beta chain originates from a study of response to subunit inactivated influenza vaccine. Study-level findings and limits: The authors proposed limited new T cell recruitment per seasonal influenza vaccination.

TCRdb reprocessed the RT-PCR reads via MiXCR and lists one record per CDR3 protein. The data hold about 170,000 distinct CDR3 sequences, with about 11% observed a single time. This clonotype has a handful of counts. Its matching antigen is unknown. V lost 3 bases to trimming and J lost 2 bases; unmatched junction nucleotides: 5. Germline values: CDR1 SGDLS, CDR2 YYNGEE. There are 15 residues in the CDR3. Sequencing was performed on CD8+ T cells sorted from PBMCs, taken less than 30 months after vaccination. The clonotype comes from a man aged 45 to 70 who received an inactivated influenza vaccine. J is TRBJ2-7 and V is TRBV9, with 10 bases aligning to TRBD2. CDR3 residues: CASSAGTSATYEQYF. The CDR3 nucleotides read TGTGCCAGCAGCGCCGGGACTAGCGCTACCTACGAGCAGTACTTC.